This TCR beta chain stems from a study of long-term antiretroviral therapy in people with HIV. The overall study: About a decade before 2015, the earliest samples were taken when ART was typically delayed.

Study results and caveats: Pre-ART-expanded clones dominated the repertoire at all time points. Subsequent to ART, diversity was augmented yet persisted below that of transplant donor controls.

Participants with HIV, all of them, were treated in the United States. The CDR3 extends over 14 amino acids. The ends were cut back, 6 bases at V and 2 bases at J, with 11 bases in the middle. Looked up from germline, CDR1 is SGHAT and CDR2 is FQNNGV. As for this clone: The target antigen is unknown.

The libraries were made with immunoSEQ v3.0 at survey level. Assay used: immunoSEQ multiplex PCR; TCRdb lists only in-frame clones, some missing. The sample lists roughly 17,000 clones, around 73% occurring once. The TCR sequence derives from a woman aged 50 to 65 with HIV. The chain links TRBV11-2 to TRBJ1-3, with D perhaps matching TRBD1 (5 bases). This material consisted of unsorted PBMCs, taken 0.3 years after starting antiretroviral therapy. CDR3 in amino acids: CASSFRAPGNTIYF. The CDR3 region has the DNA TGTGCCAGCAGTTTCAGGGCTCCTGGAAACACCATATATTTT.